A selection of T cell receptor beta chains follows, all from one sample in a study of blood T cell repertoires in COVID-19. Data came from immunoSEQ multiplex PCR; TCRdb stores just in-frame clones and leaves some out. Among more than 200,000 clones, 65% to 85% were seen once, and the ten largest hold 7.9%. The sample taken for sequencing was peripheral blood. Source of these receptors: an elderly woman with acute or convalescent COVID-19. Both conserved end residues are part of each CDR3. Fields, in order: clone size, J gene, V gene, D gene, CDR3 DNA, CDR3 protein. The D gene is left open where the match is weak. Some rows mark clone size as missing; the rest say once, few, many or name a class of expanded clone.

>.|TRBJ2-7|TRBV15|TRBD1
TGTGCCACCAGCGGTCCCCGGGACAGGGTTGTTGGGGAGCAGTACTTC
CATSGPRDRVVGEQYF
>.|TRBJ1-4|TRBV5-1|TRBD1
TGCGCCAGCAGCTTGGCAACAGGGGGCAATGAAAAACTGTTTTTT
CASSLATGGNEKLFF
>.|TRBJ2-7|TRBV6-5|TRBD2
TGTGCCAGCAGGACGTTAGGGACTACTTACGAGCAGTACTTC
CASRTLGTTYEQYF
>.|TRBJ1-6|TRBV6-5|TRBD1
TGTGCCAGCAGTTACGACAGGGATTCACCCCTCCACTTT
CASSYDRDSPLHF
>.|TRBJ2-3|TRBV11-3|TRBD2
TGTGCCAGCAGTATCGGCGGGGGGGCGGATACGCAGTATTTT
CASSIGGGADTQYF
>.|TRBJ2-1|TRBV4-2|TRBD2
TGTGCCAGCAGCCAACTCGGGACTAGCGGGAGATCCTACAATGAGCAGTTCTTC
CASSQLGTSGRSYNEQFF
>.|TRBJ1-1|TRBV3-1/TRBV3-2|TRBD1
TGTGCCAGCAGCCCACAGGGGGGGAACACTGAAGCTTTCTTT
CASSPQGGNTEAFF
>.|TRBJ1-2|TRBV12-3/TRBV12-4|.
TGTGCCAGCAGTACATTATATGGCTACACCTTC
CASSTLYGYTF
>once|TRBJ1-2|TRBV4-1|.
TGCGCCAGCAGCCAAACGGGAAGTTATGGCTACACCTTC
CASSQTGSYGYTF
>.|TRBJ2-5|TRBV6-6|TRBD1
TGTGCCAGCAGTTACACATGGACAGGGCGGGAGACCCAGTACTTC
CASSYTWTGRETQYF